A selection of T cell receptor beta chains follows, all from one sample in a study of shared clonotypes between healthy human individuals. Data came from immunoSEQ multiplex PCR; TCRdb stores just in-frame clones and leaves some out. The sample has approximately 940,000 clones, approximately 76% seen once. The sample was memory CD4+ T cells sorted from blood. The receptor set was obtained from a man between 18 and 35 years old in good health. CDR3s include the opening cysteine and the closing phenylalanine or tryptophan. A D gene is named only where the DNA matches it firmly. Some rows mark clone size as missing; the rest say once, few, many or name a class of expanded clone.

d_gene: -; v_gene: TRBV14; abundance: -; j_gene: TRBJ1-2; CDR3nt: TGTGCCAGCAGCCTCGGGCTGGGCGACGGTATCTATGGCTACACCTTC; CDR3aa: CASSLGLGDGIYGYTF
d_gene: -; v_gene: TRBV29-1; abundance: -; j_gene: TRBJ1-6; CDR3nt: TGCAGCGTCCGGACGGAAAATTCACCCCTCCACTTT; CDR3aa: CSVRTENSPLHF
d_gene: TRBD2; v_gene: TRBV30; abundance: few; j_gene: TRBJ2-1; CDR3nt: TGTGCCTGGAACCGGGGGGGTGGCTTTTACAATGAGCAGTTCTTC; CDR3aa: CAWNRGGGFYNEQFF
d_gene: TRBD2; v_gene: TRBV7-2; abundance: -; j_gene: TRBJ2-7; CDR3nt: TGTGCCAGCAGCTTGAGACTAGCGGCGAATTCCTACGAGCAGTACTTC; CDR3aa: CASSLRLAANSYEQYF
d_gene: -; v_gene: TRBV7-8; abundance: -; j_gene: TRBJ1-1; CDR3nt: TGTGCCAGCAGCCCCAGGGCAGGGTTCACTGAAGCTTTCTTT; CDR3aa: CASSPRAGFTEAFF
d_gene: -; v_gene: TRBV29-1; abundance: -; j_gene: TRBJ2-5; CDR3nt: TGCAGCGTTGAAGAGGTGGGCAGGACCCAGTACTTC; CDR3aa: CSVEEVGRTQYF
d_gene: TRBD1; v_gene: TRBV4-3; abundance: -; j_gene: TRBJ2-7; CDR3nt: TGCGCCAGCAGCCAAGAGTGGACAGGGGTTTTGGGAGAGCAGTACTTC; CDR3aa: CASSQEWTGVLGEQYF
d_gene: TRBD1; v_gene: TRBV6-1; abundance: once; j_gene: TRBJ2-7; CDR3nt: TGTGCCAGCAGACAACAGGGGCTCTCCTACGAGCAGTACTTC; CDR3aa: CASRQQGLSYEQYF
d_gene: -; v_gene: TRBV5-1; abundance: -; j_gene: TRBJ1-2; CDR3nt: TGCGCCAGCAGCTCCCCCGGGGGGTATGGCTACACCTTC; CDR3aa: CASSSPGGYGYTF
d_gene: -; v_gene: TRBV6-5; abundance: -; j_gene: TRBJ2-3; CDR3nt: TGTGCCAGCAGTTCCGGTAGGAGCACAGATACGCAGTATTTT; CDR3aa: CASSSGRSTDTQYF
d_gene: -; v_gene: TRBV30; abundance: -; j_gene: TRBJ2-1; CDR3nt: TGTGCCTGGAGTACCCTGGACGGCTACAATGAGCAGTTCTTC; CDR3aa: CAWSTLDGYNEQFF
d_gene: -; v_gene: TRBV6-6; abundance: few; j_gene: TRBJ1-2; CDR3nt: TGTGCCAGCAGTCCCCGGGACGGTGGTGGCTACACCTTC; CDR3aa: CASSPRDGGGYTF
d_gene: -; v_gene: TRBV5-1; abundance: -; j_gene: TRBJ1-4; CDR3nt: TGCGCCAGCAGCTCCGGCCCCTCGGGTACAACTAATGAAAAACTGTTTTTT; CDR3aa: CASSSGPSGTTNEKLFF
d_gene: -; v_gene: TRBV27; abundance: -; j_gene: TRBJ1-1; CDR3nt: TGTGCCAGCAGGTTCAGTGTGGGCTCTGAAGCTTTCTTT; CDR3aa: CASRFSVGSEAFF
d_gene: -; v_gene: TRBV5-1; abundance: -; j_gene: TRBJ2-1; CDR3nt: TGCGCCAGCAGCCCCGGCAGGGGAGGGGATGAGCAGTTCTTC; CDR3aa: CASSPGRGGDEQFF
d_gene: -; v_gene: TRBV19; abundance: -; j_gene: TRBJ2-7; CDR3nt: TGTGCCAGTACCCTACGCCAAGGAAGTTACGAGCAGTACTTC; CDR3aa: CASTLRQGSYEQYF
d_gene: -; v_gene: TRBV29-1; abundance: -; j_gene: TRBJ2-1; CDR3nt: TGCAGCGTTGGCGGCAGGGGCTCCTACAATGAGCAGTTCTTC; CDR3aa: CSVGGRGSYNEQFF
d_gene: TRBD1; v_gene: TRBV30; abundance: many; j_gene: TRBJ1-4; CDR3nt: TGTGCCTGGAGTGAGGGGGCCGGGAATGAAAAACTGTTTTTT; CDR3aa: CAWSEGAGNEKLFF
d_gene: TRBD2; v_gene: TRBV5-4; abundance: -; j_gene: TRBJ2-7; CDR3nt: TGTGCCAGCAGCTATGAGCCTAGCGGGAAATACGAGCAGTACTTC; CDR3aa: CASSYEPSGKYEQYF
d_gene: TRBD1; v_gene: TRBV5-6; abundance: -; j_gene: TRBJ1-1; CDR3nt: TGTGCCAGCAGCCCAGGGGGGGTCCCAGACCTACTGAAGAACACTGAAGCTTTCTTT; CDR3aa: CASSPGGVPDLLKNTEAFF
d_gene: -; v_gene: TRBV2; abundance: -; j_gene: TRBJ1-1; CDR3nt: TGTGCCAGCAGTGAAGCGGTCGCGGGGCCGCTTGAAGCTTTCTTT; CDR3aa: CASSEAVAGPLEAFF
d_gene: TRBD1; v_gene: TRBV27; abundance: -; j_gene: TRBJ1-5; CDR3nt: TGTGCCAGCAGTTTATCGGCCCAGGGGGCCTACGGGAGCAATCAGCCCCAGCATTTT; CDR3aa: CASSLSAQGAYGSNQPQHF
d_gene: TRBD1; v_gene: TRBV19; abundance: -; j_gene: TRBJ2-7; CDR3nt: TGTGCCAGTAGTGTAGGGGGCAGCTACGAGCAGTACTTC; CDR3aa: CASSVGGSYEQYF